This section outlines one TCR beta chain sequence together with its context. Losses at the gene ends were 6 bases for V and 7 bases for J; bases not matched to a gene: 5. The CDR3 covers 13 residues. In the original processing: Reference gene primers were amplified, and this amplification served to estimate nucleated cell counts. The data were produced by immunoSEQ multiplex PCR, yet TCRdb's version contains in-frame clones alone and is incomplete. The V and J calls and clone size come from that table; D and trimming were worked out from the DNA. This sample has roughly 250,000 clones; 87% occur once, and the top ten carry about 6.9%. Living in under 30 US areas, the participants were between 18 and 89 years of age. Cohorts were assigned according to the clinical history that participants reported. These data are taken from a study of blood T cell repertoires in COVID-19. Turning to the study itself: Spain, Italy and the United States supplied samples that represented acute and convalescent COVID-19.

The chain is built from TRBV12-3 or TRBV12-4 and TRBJ1-4; 7 nucleotides match TRBD1. The sample was PBMCs or T cells enriched from blood (not recorded which). This TCR was sampled from a woman aged 30 to 39 with acute COVID-19. DNA of the CDR3: TGTGCCAGCAGGAGGACAGGCTCTGAAAAACTGTTTTTT. Its protein is CASRRTGSEKLFF.